This T cell receptor beta chain was profiled in a study of T cell changes during pregnancy in multiple sclerosis. TCRdb's copy holds only in-frame clones and misses some; the assay was immunoSEQ multiplex PCR. Altogether around 35,000 clones are present, about nine tenths being singletons, with the ten largest covering approximately 12%. The source is a female donor with multiple sclerosis, enrolled in a pregnancy study. Sequenced material: CD8+ T cells from peripheral blood mononuclear cells, taken before pregnancy.

The CDR3, as DNA: TGTGCCAGCACAGGAAACTATGGCTACACCTTC. It encodes CASTGNYGYTF. This sequence joins TRBV25-1 and TRBJ1-2; D is unresolved. The CDR3 totals 11 residues. Germline values: CDR1 MGHDK, CDR2 SYGVNS. The V end lost 7 bases, the J end lost 2 bases, and 5 bases lay between the germline ends.